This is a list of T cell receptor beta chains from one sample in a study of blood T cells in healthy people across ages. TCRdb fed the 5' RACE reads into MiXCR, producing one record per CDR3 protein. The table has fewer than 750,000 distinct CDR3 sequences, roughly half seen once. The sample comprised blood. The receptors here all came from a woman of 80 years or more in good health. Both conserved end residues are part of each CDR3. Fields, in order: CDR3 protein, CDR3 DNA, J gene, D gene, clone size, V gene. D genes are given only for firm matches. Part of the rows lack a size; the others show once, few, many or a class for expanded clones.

CASSLGGLAGGYETQYF TGCGCCAGCAGCTTGGGTGGACTAGCGGGAGGATATGAGACCCAGTACTTC TRBJ2-5 TRBD2 . TRBV5-1
CASSGTRVTETQYF TGTGCCAGCTCCGGGACGAGAGTGACAGAGACCCAGTACTTC TRBJ2-5 . many TRBV18
CASRVSGVVNEQYF TGCGCCAGCAGGGTTAGCGGGGTAGTCAATGAGCAGTACTTC TRBJ2-7 TRBD2 . TRBV5-1
CASSFSLIREQPQHF TGTGCCAGCAGTTTCTCTCTAATTCGAGAACAGCCCCAGCATTTT TRBJ1-5 . many TRBV12-3/TRBV12-4
CASSPRGTGFLEQYF TGTGCCAGCTCACCACGGGGGACAGGGTTCCTCGAGCAGTACTTC TRBJ2-7 TRBD1 many TRBV18
CASSQSLGGVGYEQYF TGTGCCAGCAGCCAATCGCTCGGGGGGGTGGGGTACGAGCAGTACTTC TRBJ2-7 TRBD2 . TRBV7-9
CASSLRVAGGLGTDTQYF TGTGCCAGCAGCTTGAGGGTAGCGGGAGGGCTCGGCACAGATACGCAGTATTTT TRBJ2-3 TRBD2 . TRBV5-6
CSVGLHPQETQYF TGCAGCGTTGGACTTCATCCCCAGGAGACCCAGTACTTC TRBJ2-5 . many TRBV29-1
CASSFVATAGGLFF TGTGCCAGCAGTTTCGTCGCGACAGCCGGGGGGCTGTTTTTT TRBJ2-2 . . TRBV12-3/TRBV12-4
CAWTNRGLTDTQYF TGTGCCTGGACGAACAGGGGGTTGACAGATACGCAGTATTTT TRBJ2-3 TRBD1 . TRBV30
CASSQNQQIKGYTF TGCGCCAGCAGCCAAAACCAACAGATTAAGGGCTACACCTTC TRBJ1-2 . . TRBV4-3
CSARLGRRADTQYF TGCAGTGCTAGACTCGGTCGGCGAGCAGATACGCAGTATTTT TRBJ2-3 . few TRBV20-1
CSARQGLGEQYF TGCAGTGCAAGACAGGGGCTGGGGGAGCAGTACTTC TRBJ2-5 TRBD1 . TRBV20-1
CASSQDTVNTEAFF TGTGCCAGCAGCCAAGACACCGTAAACACTGAAGCTTTCTTT TRBJ1-1 . . TRBV3-1
CASSPPRAGFWNEQYF TGTGCCAGCAGCCCCCCCCGAGCGGGGTTTTGGAACGAGCAGTACTTC TRBJ2-7 TRBD2 few TRBV11-2
CASSGRTVNYGYTF TGTGCCAGCAGTGGGAGGACAGTTAACTATGGCTACACCTTC TRBJ1-2 . . TRBV6-1
CASSPRGILPPTDTQYF TGTGCCAGCAGCCCCAGGGGGATTCTCCCCCCCACAGATACGCAGTATTTT TRBJ2-3 TRBD1 . TRBV3-1
CASTLPQRESQETQYF TGTGCCAGCACTCTACCCCAGCGGGAGTCCCAAGAGACCCAGTACTTC TRBJ2-5 TRBD2 . TRBV6-2/TRBV6-3
CASSFFREKDTQYF TGTGCCAGCAGCTTCTTCAGGGAGAAAGATACGCAGTATTTT TRBJ2-3 . . TRBV7-8
CSARIGLNVDTQYF TGCAGTGCTAGGATTGGACTAAACGTTGATACGCAGTATTTT TRBJ2-3 . . TRBV20-1
CASSQDRGGASTDTQYF TGTGCCAGCAGCCAAGATCGTGGAGGGGCTAGCACAGATACGCAGTATTTT TRBJ2-3 . many TRBV3-1
CASSYSGSYEQYF TGTGCCAGCAGTTACTCGGGCTCCTACGAGCAGTACTTC TRBJ2-7 . many TRBV5-1
CASGLGRDQETQYF TGTGCTAGTGGTTTGGGCCGTGACCAAGAGACCCAGTACTTC TRBJ2-5 . . TRBV12-5
CASSITGGVMNTEAFF TGTGCCAGTAGTATCACAGGGGGCGTCATGAACACTGAAGCTTTCTTT TRBJ1-1 TRBD1 . TRBV19
CASSLVLGKGNQPQHF TGTGCCAGCAGCTTAGTGTTGGGTAAGGGCAATCAGCCCCAGCATTTT TRBJ1-5 . . TRBV7-9
CASSSAGTSGSSDTQYF TGCGCCAGCAGCTCAGCCGGGACTAGCGGATCCTCAGATACGCAGTATTTT TRBJ2-3 TRBD2 . TRBV5-1
CASGPLAGAANGQFF TGTGCCAGCGGTCCACTAGCGGGAGCGGCCAATGGGCAGTTCTTC TRBJ2-1 TRBD2 . TRBV6-6
CAITPGSGKGTDTQYF TGTGCCATCACCCCCGGGAGTGGAAAAGGCACAGATACGCAGTATTTT TRBJ2-3 . many TRBV10-3